What follows are 23 T cell receptor beta chains derived from one specimen sequenced in a study of beta chain features in type 1 diabetes. Investigators reverse transcribed all isolated RNA, so they sequenced expressed TCRB transcripts. The data were produced by immunoSEQ multiplex PCR, yet TCRdb's version contains in-frame clones alone and is incomplete. The sample holds 300,000 to 450,000 clones, around 20% seen once. The source material was naive CD4+ T cells from blood. The receptors were sampled from a woman under 30 in good health.

V usage is TRBV10-3 and J usage is TRBJ2-7; 9 bases agree with TRBD1. V gave up 0 bases and J gave up 6 bases; unmatched junction bases: 6. The CDR3 runs 15 residues. Germline V gene lookup returns CDR1 ENHRY and CDR2 SYGVKD. The chain's CDR3 is CAISESTGQGTEQYF. The CDR3 DNA sequence: TGTGCCATCAGTGAGTCAACGGGACAGGGAACCGAGCAGTACTTC.

The chain combines TRBV9 with TRBJ1-1, with D uncertain. Deletions cut 2 bases from V and 1 base from J, with 9 bases between. The CDR3 runs to 14 residues. Germline CDR1 and CDR2: SGDLS and YYNGEE. DNA for the CDR3: TGTGCCAGCAGCGTCGGGAGCACGAACACTGAAGCTTTCTTT. This encodes CASSVGSTNTEAFF.

J is TRBJ2-3 and V is TRBV4-1; a weak D match, TRBD1 (5 bases). The CDR3 is 16 residues long. The V end lost 4 bases, the J end lost 0 bases, and 14 bases lay between the germline ends. Germline V gives CDR1 MGHRA, CDR2 YSYEKL. CDR3 protein: CASSPRQISSTDTQYF. The CDR3, as DNA: TGCGCCAGCAGCCCGCGACAGATATCTAGCACAGATACGCAGTATTTT.

The genes are TRBV19 and TRBJ2-7, with 9 bases aligning to TRBD2. V lost 4 bases and J lost 6; bases outside the gene matches: 7. CDR3 length equals 14 residues. Germline V gene lookup returns CDR1 LNHDA and CDR2 SQIVND (reference sequence). In DNA, the CDR3 is TGTGCCAGTAGTAAAGCGGGAGGTGAGCGCGAGCAGTACTTC. This encodes CASSKAGGEREQYF.

This rearrangement joins TRBV30 to TRBJ2-5, with TRBD2 matching 8 bases. Germline loops: CDR1 GTSNPN, CDR2 SVGIG (reference sequence). V lost 4 bases to trimming and J lost 7 bases; unmatched junction nucleotides: 11. CDR3 length: 14 residues. CDR3 loop: CAWTLTSEWGTQYF. Here the CDR3 DNA reads TGTGCCTGGACTTTGACTAGCGAGTGGGGGACCCAGTACTTC.

A few counts support this clone. The rearrangement uses TRBV18 and TRBJ2-7, with 7 bases aligning to TRBD2. CDR3 length: 15 amino acids. Germline trimming cut 3 bases from V and 4 bases from J; bases unmatched to any gene: 9. Germline CDR1 is KGHSH and CDR2 is LQKENI. CDR3 loop: CASSPPGTTSYEQYF. CDR3 DNA: TGTGCCAGCTCACCTCCCGGGACTACCAGTTACGAGCAGTACTTC.

The chain has TRBV5-1 and TRBJ1-1; D unclear. CDR1 is SGHRS, CDR2 YFSETQ, per germline. V lost 4 bases and J 0 bases, leaving 4 bases between the germline ends. CDR3 length: 12 amino acids. CDR3 in amino acids: CASSDMNTEAFF. CDR3 sequence (DNA): TGCGCCAGCAGCGACATGAACACTGAAGCTTTCTTT.

The rearrangement joins TRBV7-6 to TRBJ2-6, with TRBD1 as a possible D gene (6 bases). Trimming removed 4 bases from V and 0 bases from J, with 19 bases in between. The CDR3 consists of 19 residues. Germline CDR1 SGHVS, CDR2 FNYEAQ. In DNA form, the CDR3 reads TGTGCCAGCAGCTCCTTCCGACAGGATGCCTTCTCTGGGGCCAACGTCCTGACTTTC. Translated, it gives CASSSFRQDAFSGANVLTF.

The V and J genes are TRBV7-8 and TRBJ1-5; D is uncertain. Trimming shortened V by 4 bases and J by 3 bases, and 16 bases separated the two germline ends. The CDR3 runs 16 residues. Germline values: CDR1 SGHVS, CDR2 FQNEAQ. CDR3 residues: CASSWQRGPDNQPQHF. CDR3 bases: TGTGCCAGCAGCTGGCAGCGCGGGCCAGACAATCAGCCCCAGCATTTT. The full variable domain, completed using reference TRBV7-8 and TRBJ1-5, is GAGVSQSPRYKVAKRGQDVALRCDPISGHVSLFWYQQALGQGPEFLTYFQNEAQLDKSGLPSDRFFAERPEGSVSTLKIQRTQQEDSAVYLCASSWQRGPDNQPQHFGDGTRLSIL.

The chain has TRBV5-1 and TRBJ2-7; TRBD1 matches 7 bases. With 5 bases clipped from V and 3 bases from J, the junction kept 11 bases outside the gene matches. This CDR3 spans 15 amino acids. Per germline, CDR1 SGHRS and CDR2 YFSETQ. CDR3 region: CASRMSGQGVYEQYF. The CDR3 nucleotides read TGCGCCAGCAGGATGTCTGGGCAGGGGGTCTACGAGCAGTACTTC.

The DNA for the CDR3 is TGTGCCAGCAGCCAATGTCAGGGCTTCTATGGCTACACCTTC. This encodes CASSQCQGFYGYTF. The chain uses TRBV21-1 and TRBJ1-2; TRBD1, the table's D call, lacks a check against the DNA. TRBV21-1 is shown as a pseudogene. The CDR3 length is 14 residues.

The rearrangement uses TRBV4-3 and TRBJ2-1; 8 bases fit TRBD2. Germline V lookup: CDR1 LGHNA, CDR2 YSLEER. This CDR3 has 15 residues. V shed 3 bases and J 7 bases; nucleotides not matched to a gene: 8. The CDR3: CASSHAGTRRNEQFF. The CDR3 nucleotides are TGCGCCAGCAGCCACGCCGGGACTAGACGTAATGAGCAGTTCTTC.

This rearrangement joins TRBV19 to TRBJ1-2, with a possible D match to TRBD1 (5 bases). The CDR3 runs to 14 residues. CDR1 LNHDA and CDR2 SQIVND come from the germline V gene (reference sequence). Trimming pared 5 bases from V and 3 bases from J, leaving 13 bases between. CDR3 region: CASSPLGLDYGYTF. In DNA form, the CDR3 reads TGTGCCAGTAGTCCTTTGGGACTGGACTATGGCTACACCTTC.

The chain is built from TRBV25-1 and TRBJ1-5, with D uncertain. The CDR3 spans 13 residues. Per the germline V gene, CDR1 is MGHDK and CDR2 is SYGVNS. With 2 bases removed from V and 7 bases from J, the gap between germline ends came to 9 bases. CDR3: CASSEREWQPQHF. CDR3 nucleotide sequence: TGTGCCAGCAGTGAAAGAGAGTGGCAGCCCCAGCATTTT.

The sample holds a few counts of this clone. The gene calls are TRBV30 and TRBJ2-3; 7 bases match TRBD2. V was pared by 0 bases and J by 5 bases, with 8 bases of the junction left unmatched. Germline CDR1 and CDR2: GTSNPN and SVGIG (reference sequence). The CDR3 contains 15 residues. This CDR3 reads CAWSVRGRRIDTQYF. The CDR3 DNA reads TGTGCCTGGAGTGTACGCGGGAGAAGAATAGATACGCAGTATTTT.

The J gene is TRBJ2-3, the V gene TRBV5-4; TRBD2 matches at 9 bases. Germline-derived CDR1 and CDR2 are SGHNT and YYREEE (reference sequence). This CDR3 has 16 residues. V dropped 0 bases and J dropped 2; count of bases not matched to a gene: 4. The CDR3 reads CASSLAPSGVTDTQYF. CDR3 bases: TGTGCCAGCAGCTTGGCGCCTAGCGGGGTCACAGATACGCAGTATTTT.

The rearrangement joins TRBV28 to TRBJ1-1; the D gene is possibly TRBD1 (5 bases). The V gene lost 3 bases and the J gene lost 3 bases, with 14 bases spanning the gap. Germline V CDR1 and CDR2: MDHEN, SYDVKM. The CDR3 sequence is 15 residues long. The CDR3 loop is CASSLEWGRDTEAFF. CDR3 in DNA: TGTGCCAGCAGTTTGGAGTGGGGGAGGGACACTGAAGCTTTCTTT.

The J gene is TRBJ2-1, the V gene TRBV4-1; a weak D match, TRBD2 (5 bases). The V end was cut by 4 bases, the J end by 6 bases, with 13 bases between. In germline, CDR1 is MGHRA, CDR2 YSYEKL. This CDR3 spans 14 amino acids. For the CDR3, the DNA is TGCGCCAGCAGCCTGCGGGTGCGGATCAATGAGCAGTTCTTC. Translation: CASSLRVRINEQFF.

There are a few counts of this clone. CDR3 DNA sequence: TGCGCCAGCACCCGGACAGGGGGTGCCTACGAGCAGTACTTC. Protein: CASTRTGGAYEQYF. The gene calls are TRBV5-1 and TRBJ2-7; the match to TRBD1 covers 10 bases. CDR1 SGHRS and CDR2 YFSETQ come from the germline V gene. V lost 6 bases and J lost 2; bases outside the gene matches: 5. This CDR3 has 14 amino acids.

As for this clone: A read error may produce the germline difference seen at one junction end. The chain combines TRBV7-2 with TRBJ1-2, with no clear D. CDR3 length: 14 amino acids. CDR1 is SGHTA and CDR2 is FQGNSA in the germline V gene. The CDR3 spells CASSIAARPGGYTF. The DNA for the CDR3 is TGTGCCAGCAGCATAGCCGCCAGGCCGGGGGGCTACACCTTC.

The chain carries TRBV7-8 and TRBJ1-2; the match to TRBD1 covers 7 bases. V dropped 3 bases and J dropped 4; count of bases not matched to a gene: 5. The germline V gene encodes CDR1 SGHVS and CDR2 FQNEAQ. CDR3 size: 14 residues. The CDR3 here is CASSFHTGAYGYTF. DNA for the CDR3: TGTGCCAGCAGCTTCCACACAGGGGCCTATGGCTACACCTTC.

The chain carries TRBV9 and TRBJ1-6; no clear D gene. The CDR3 is made up of 14 amino acids. V was trimmed by 0 bases and J by 10 bases, leaving 11 bases between them. Germline lookup yields CDR1 SGDLS and CDR2 YYNGEE. CDR3 DNA sequence: TGTGCCAGCAGCGTAGATTGGCAGACATCACCCCTCCACTTT. Protein product: CASSVDWQTSPLHF.

The V and J genes are TRBV7-9 and TRBJ1-1; D gene unclear. The CDR3 contains 12 residues. Germline CDR1 reads SEHNR; CDR2 reads FQNEAQ (reference sequence). V lost 8 bases and J lost 1, with 8 bases in between. This CDR3 is CASHTENTEAFF. The CDR3 region has the DNA TGTGCCAGCCATACAGAGAACACTGAAGCTTTCTTT.